The 18 T cell receptor beta chains below come from one sample, sequenced in a study of T cell repertoires in cytomegalovirus infection. TCRdb analysed the reads with MiXCR anew, one entry per CDR3 protein. The sample holds hundreds of thousands of distinct CDR3 sequences, around 10% seen once. Sequenced input: PBMCs. These receptors all come from a human donor in good health (CMV status not recorded). Some clones in this sample may be carry-over from other donors' samples.

This clonotype was observed at least ten times. CDR3 nucleotides: TGTGCCAGCAGTGGGACTAGCGGGGGTGCAGATACGCAGTATTTT. Encoded protein: CASSGTSGGADTQYF. V and J are TRBV6-1 and TRBJ2-3; 13 positions agree with TRBD2. The V gene's germline CDR1 is MNHNS and CDR2 SASEGT. V dropped 4 bases and J dropped 4; count of bases not matched to a gene: 2. The CDR3 is 15 residues long.

This clonotype turned up a few times. The chain recombines TRBV2 with TRBJ1-1; D is uncertain. The CDR3 is made up of 15 amino acids. Deletions cut 2 bases from V and 5 bases from J, with 15 bases between. CDR1 is SNHLY, CDR2 FYNNEI, per germline. This CDR3 is CASSERQPPGTEAFF. DNA of the CDR3: TGTGCCAGCAGTGAAAGGCAGCCCCCCGGGACTGAAGCTTTCTTT.

There are a few counts of this clonotype. The chain has TRBV14 and TRBJ2-3; TRBD1 is a possible D gene (6 bases). V gave up 3 bases and J gave up 11 bases, with 24 bases separating them. Germline V CDR1 and CDR2: SGHDN, FVKESK. This CDR3 contains 16 residues. The CDR3 loop is CASSHRQVGPYKEQYF. In nucleotides, the CDR3 is TGTGCCAGCAGCCACCGACAGGTCGGGCCATACAAGGAGCAGTATTTT.

In this sample, this clonotype turned up many times. The rearrangement joins TRBV7-2 to TRBJ2-1; TRBD2 matches 7 bases. This CDR3 has 14 residues. CDR1 is SGHTA, CDR2 FQGNSA, per germline. V shed 7 bases and J 8 bases; nucleotides not matched to a gene: 11. The CDR3 loop reads CASKVLAGVHEQFF. CDR3 nucleotide sequence: TGTGCCAGCAAAGTCCTGGCGGGAGTGCATGAGCAGTTCTTC.

In this sample, this clonotype turned up many times. The chain employs TRBV7-8 and TRBJ2-3, with TRBD2 matching 8 bases. CDR1 and CDR2 (germline): SGHVS, FQNEAQ. The J segment lost 2 bases and the V segment lost 0 bases, leaving 4 bases of the junction unmatched. CDR3 length: 16 residues. DNA for the CDR3: TGTGCCAGCAGCTTAGCTGGCGGGGGGAACACAGATACGCAGTATTTT. It yields the protein CASSLAGGGNTDTQYF.

This clonotype showed up many times. Here the CDR3 DNA reads TGTGCCAGCAGCTCTTGGGCAAGGCAAGAGACCCAGTACTTC. Its protein product is CASSSWARQETQYF. The rearrangement uses TRBV7-9 and TRBJ2-5; no reliable D call. Trimming shortened V by 4 bases and J by 2 bases, and 11 bases separated the two germline ends. CDR3 length equals 14 residues. Looked up from germline, CDR1 is SEHNR and CDR2 is FQNEAQ (reference sequence).

This chain connects TRBV29-1 to TRBJ2-7, with 8 bases fitting TRBD2. CDR1 and CDR2 (germline): SQVTM, ANQGSEA. The V and J ends lost 5 bases and 1 base, in that order; junction bases with no gene match: 4. This CDR3 contains 13 residues. The CDR3 DNA follows: TGCAGCGTTTCGGGCGGGAGGTCCTACGAGCAGTACTTC. Its translation is CSVSGGRSYEQYF.

This clonotype was seen many times. This chain joins TRBV7-9 and TRBJ2-5, with D perhaps TRBD1 (8 bases). Germline lookup yields CDR1 SEHNR and CDR2 FQNEAQ (reference sequence). Trimming stripped 5 bases from V and 5 bases from J, with 15 bases between. The CDR3 has 14 amino acids. DNA for the CDR3: TGTGCCAGCAGCCTCACAGGGGGAGGGGAGACCCAGTACTTC. This encodes CASSLTGGGETQYF.

This clonotype was picked up many times. J is TRBJ2-2 and V is TRBV7-3; D uncertain. Germline V CDR1 and CDR2: SGHTA, FQGTGA. Trimming stripped 1 base from V and 6 bases from J, with 18 bases between. The CDR3 covers 17 residues. CDR3 loop: CASSLMDRSLVPGELFF. For the CDR3, the DNA is TGTGCCAGCAGCTTAATGGACCGCTCCTTAGTCCCCGGGGAGCTGTTTTTT.

This clonotype was recorded at least ten times. V usage is TRBV12-5 and J usage is TRBJ2-1, with 14 nucleotides matching TRBD2. The CDR3 has 17 residues. Germline lookup yields CDR1 LGHNT and CDR2 FRNRAP. J gave up 4 bases and V 7 bases, and 9 bases lay outside the gene matches. CDR3 protein: CASALTSGGAVYNEQFF. CDR3 DNA: TGTGCTAGTGCCTTGACTAGCGGGGGGGCAGTGTACAATGAGCAGTTCTTC. The whole variable domain, remainder taken from reference TRBV12-5 and TRBJ2-1, is DARVTQTPRHKVTEMGQEVTMRCQPILGHNTVFWYRQTMMQGLELLAYFRNRAPLDDSGMPKDRFSAEMPDATLATLKIQPSEPRDSAVYFCASALTSGGAVYNEQFFGPGTRLTVL.

This chain connects TRBV3-1 to TRBJ2-1; maybe TRBD1 (6 bases). V was clipped by 0 bases and J by 3 bases, with 15 bases between them. Germline CDR1 LGHDT, CDR2 YNNKEL (reference sequence). The CDR3 loop spans 17 amino acids. The CDR3 is CASSQDRTGLLYNEQFF. The DNA for the CDR3 is TGTGCCAGCAGCCAAGATCGTACAGGGCTTCTCTACAATGAGCAGTTCTTC.

This clonotype showed up many times. The V gene is TRBV20-1, the J gene TRBJ2-7; a possible D gene is TRBD2 (6 bases). Germline V gene data show CDR1 as DFQATT and CDR2 as SNEGSKA (reference sequence). Deletions cut 7 bases from V and 3 bases from J, with 10 bases between. CDR3 length equals 11 residues. CDR3 sequence reads: CSVVGSYEQYF. CDR3 bases: TGCAGTGTCGTCGGGAGCTACGAGCAGTACTTC.

The V call is TRBV4-2, the J call TRBJ2-1, with D perhaps TRBD2 (6 bases). Germline-derived CDR1 and CDR2 are LGHNA and YNFKEQ. The CDR3 sequence is 15 residues long. With 5 bases removed from V and 7 bases from J, the gap between germline ends came to 18 bases. For the CDR3, the DNA is TGTGCCAGCAGCTATGAAGACCGGAGGGGTAATGAGCAGTTCTTC. This codes for CASSYEDRRGNEQFF.

The table lists this clonotype with many counts. This chain uses TRBV7-2 with TRBJ1-5; D unclear. The germline V and J ends were trimmed by 1 base and 13 bases, with 11 bases remaining between them. The germline gives CDR1 SGHTA, CDR2 FQGNSA. The CDR3 is made up of 12 amino acids. Here the CDR3 reads CASSLELGVQHF. CDR3 bases: TGTGCCAGCAGCTTAGAGTTGGGAGTGCAGCATTTT.

This clonotype was counted a few times. This chain uses TRBV6-1 with TRBJ1-2, with unresolved D. Germline loops: CDR1 MNHNS, CDR2 SASEGT. Deletions cut 0 bases from V and 7 bases from J, with 6 bases between. The CDR3 has 12 amino acids. The DNA of the CDR3 is TGTGCCAGCAGTGAAGCCAAGGGTGGCTACACCTTC. This translates into CASSEAKGGYTF.

This clonotype was seen many times. This chain links TRBV5-3 with TRBJ2-6; the D is unclear. TRBV5-3 is given ORF status, its function remaining uncertain. This CDR3 has 16 amino acids. V lost 3 bases and J lost 1, with 11 bases in between. CDR3 sequence: CARSSPGPSGANVLTF. The CDR3 coding sequence is TGTGCCAGAAGCTCGCCTGGTCCATCTGGGGCCAACGTCCTGACTTTC.

This clonotype came up many times. The rearrangement uses TRBV11-2 and TRBJ2-3, with D tentatively TRBD2 (5 bases). CDR3 length equals 13 residues. V lost 5 bases, J lost 5 bases, and 11 bases lay in between. The germline gives CDR1 SGHAT, CDR2 FQNNGV. The DNA of the CDR3 is TGTGCCAGCAGCCGAGGGTACCGAGATACGCAGTATTTT. Translated: CASSRGYRDTQYF.

In its sample, this clonotype was seen many times. The chain uses TRBV24-1 and TRBJ2-5; 9 bases agree with TRBD1. CDR3 length: 16 residues. V lost 4 bases to trimming and J lost 4 bases; unmatched junction nucleotides: 9. The germline CDR1 and CDR2 sequences are KGHDR and SFDVKD. The chain's CDR3 is CATSDENRGLGETQYF. CDR3 DNA sequence: TGTGCCACCAGTGACGAAAACAGGGGGCTGGGAGAGACCCAGTACTTC.